This TCR beta chain was sequenced in a study of cytomegalovirus exposure and HLA in healthy donors. Study context: HLA-typed donors contributed some 85 million unique TCRs, which were held in an early data release.

In regard to this clone: What it binds is not known.

60 Vbeta and 13 Jbeta primers were used in PCR. Sequenced by immunoSEQ multiplex PCR; TCRdb stores in-frame clones only, minus some. The data contain about 83,000 clones, more than 80% of them singletons. CDR3 length equals 12 residues. V was cut by 3 bases and J by 5 bases, with 8 bases left in between. From germline, CDR1 is SGDLS and CDR2 YYNGEE. General study results and limits: Certain sequence variants were highly shared and formed a cluster, and this cluster was likely a sequencing artifact. Reports showed the classifier diagnosing cytomegalovirus status with high specificity and sensitivity. Most of the TCR beta V segments (in an earlier analysis) were productive either about 87% or about 30% of the time.

Sequences were obtained from PBMCs. The chain combines TRBV9 with TRBJ1-2, with D uncertain. The TCR sequence derives from a woman aged 30 to 39 in good health and CMV-seronegative. In DNA form, the CDR3 reads TGTGCCAGCAGCGCCGACGGGTATGGCTACACCTTC. This encodes CASSADGYGYTF.